These 19 T cell receptor beta chains were sequenced from one sample in a study of blood T cell repertoires in COVID-19. The assay was immunoSEQ multiplex PCR, and TCRdb's table has in-frame clones only and misses some. Seen here are some 240,000 clones, roughly four fifths observed once, and the top ten hold roughly 12%. Material for sequencing was peripheral blood. These receptors originate from a woman aged 55-69 years with active or convalescent COVID-19.

The chain uses TRBV11-2 and TRBJ2-5; 7 nucleotides line up with TRBD2. The CDR3 is 11 residues long. The V segment lost 5 bases and the J segment 7 bases; nucleotides outside the gene matches: 1. Per germline, CDR1 SGHAT and CDR2 FQNNGV. CDR3 in DNA: TGTGCCAGCAGCCCGGGGGGGACCCAGTACTTC. The encoded protein is CASSPGGTQYF.

The rearrangement links TRBV12-3 or TRBV12-4 to TRBJ1-5; D gene unclear. V lost 4 bases and J lost 7, with 11 bases in between. CDR3 size: 13 residues. The CDR3 protein is CASSYSTGQPQHF. The CDR3 coding sequence is TGTGCCAGCAGTTACTCGACCGGGCAGCCCCAGCATTTT.

Details on this clone: Different DNA sequences within this sample yield the same CDR3. CDR3 region: CASSPRTGYMNTEAFF. Here the CDR3 DNA reads TGTGCCAGCTCACCAAGGACAGGCTACATGAACACTGAAGCTTTCTTT. The chain is built from TRBV18 and TRBJ1-1; 7 bases map to TRBD1. The CDR3 runs 16 residues. CDR1 KGHSH and CDR2 LQKENI come from the germline V gene. The V and J ends lost 2 bases and 0 bases, in that order; junction bases with no gene match: 6.

The chain couples TRBV10-1 to TRBJ2-7; D gene uncertain. The V end lost 3 bases, the J end lost 2 bases, and 11 bases lay between the germline ends. CDR1 and CDR2 from the germline V gene are WNHNN and SYGVQD (reference sequence). The CDR3 is 14 amino acids. CDR3 amino acids: CASSELEATYEQYF. The CDR3 nucleotides are TGCGCCAGCAGTGAATTAGAAGCTACCTACGAGCAGTACTTC.

The chain carries TRBV11-2 and TRBJ2-7; 9 nucleotides match TRBD1. This CDR3 spans 13 amino acids. Germline-derived CDR1 and CDR2 are SGHAT and FQNNGV. With V trimmed by 3 bases and J by 3 bases, 0 bases remained unmatched. This chain's CDR3 is CASSLDRGYEQYF. Written as DNA, the CDR3 is TGTGCCAGCAGCTTGGACAGGGGCTACGAGCAGTACTTC.

The chain employs TRBV19 and TRBJ2-5; D gene unclear. V was clipped by 3 bases and J by 2 bases, with 7 bases between them. The CDR3 is 13 residues long. The germline gives CDR1 LNHDA, CDR2 SQIVND (reference sequence). The CDR3 nucleotides read TGTGCCAGTAGTATCCGGGTACAAGAGACCCAGTACTTC. Translated, it gives CASSIRVQETQYF. The full variable domain, in which reference TRBV19 and TRBJ2-5 provide the parts outside the CDR3, is DGGITQSPKYLFRKEGQNVTLSCEQNLNHDAMYWYRQDPGQGLRLIYYSQIVNDFQKGDIAEGYSVSREKKESFPLTVTSAQKNPTAFYLCASSIRVQETQYFGPGTRLLVL.

V gene TRBV27 combines with J gene TRBJ2-7; 7 bases align to TRBD2. Germline loops: CDR1 MNHEY, CDR2 SMNVEV (reference sequence). CDR3 length equals 13 residues. Germline trimming cut 2 bases from V and 6 bases from J; bases unmatched to any gene: 4. CDR3 bases: TGTGCCAGCAGTTTAGGGGGGGGGACCGAGCAGTACTTC. Its protein is CASSLGGGTEQYF.

This sequence joins TRBV7-8 and TRBJ2-2; TRBD1 matches at 10 bases. CDR1 is SGHVS, CDR2 FQNEAQ, per germline. CDR3 length: 15 residues. Trimming cost V 1 base and J 7 bases; bases outside gene matches: 3. CDR3 in amino acids: CASSLGQGAGGELFF. The DNA of the CDR3 is TGTGCCAGCAGCTTAGGACAGGGGGCGGGCGGGGAGCTGTTTTTT.

The chain carries TRBV3-1 (or the pseudogene TRBV3-2) and TRBJ2-2, with a weak D call TRBD1 (5 bases). CDR1 is LGHDT, CDR2 YNNKEL, per germline (reference sequence). Deletions cut 1 base from V and 4 bases from J, with 7 bases between. This CDR3 has 14 amino acids. In DNA, the CDR3 is TGTGCCAGCAGCCAAGTGGACACCACCGGGGAGCTGTTTTTT. The encoded protein is CASSQVDTTGELFF.

The chain employs TRBV24-1 and TRBJ1-2; a possible D gene is TRBD1 (6 bases). The ends were cut back, 9 bases at V and 0 bases at J, with 13 bases in the middle. The CDR3 runs to 14 residues. CDR1 and CDR2 from the germline V gene are KGHDR and SFDVKD. CDR3 sequence: CATFRGAPNYGYTF. CDR3 nucleotides: TGTGCCACCTTCCGGGGGGCCCCTAACTATGGCTACACCTTC.

J is TRBJ2-7 and V is TRBV18; D remains ambiguous. Germline loops: CDR1 KGHSH, CDR2 LQKENI. The ends were cut back, 2 bases at V and 5 bases at J, with 4 bases in the middle. The CDR3 extends over 11 amino acids. The CDR3 loop reads CASSPGHEQYF. The DNA of the CDR3 is TGTGCCAGCTCACCAGGGCACGAGCAGTACTTC.

This clone was seen only once. The chain is built from TRBV5-4 and TRBJ2-3; the D gene is possibly TRBD1 (5 bases). CDR3 length: 15 amino acids. Germline V gives CDR1 SGHNT, CDR2 YYREEE (reference sequence). V was clipped by 4 bases and J by 2 bases, with 14 bases between them. The CDR3: CASSPRQGYTDTQYF. The CDR3 nucleotides are TGTGCCAGCAGCCCCCGGCAGGGATACACAGATACGCAGTATTTT.

The V gene is TRBV12-3 or TRBV12-4, the J gene TRBJ1-3; no definite D call. Trimming removed 5 bases at V and 0 bases at J, with 5 bases between. The CDR3 covers 13 residues. CDR3 bases: TGTGCCAGCAGTCTGGCCTCTGGAAACACCATATATTTT. Its translation: CASSLASGNTIYF.

The chain couples TRBV30 to TRBJ1-1; 7 positions match TRBD1. The CDR3 has 16 residues. The germline V gene encodes CDR1 GTSNPN and CDR2 SVGIG (reference sequence). V trimming: 2 bases; J trimming: 4 bases; junction bases outside the gene matches: 13. The CDR3 region is CAWSPSGRTGGTEAFF. The DNA for the CDR3 is TGTGCCTGGAGTCCCAGCGGCAGGACAGGAGGCACTGAAGCTTTCTTT.

This clone showed up just once. V gene TRBV5-1 combines with J gene TRBJ1-2; 7 nucleotides align to TRBD1. The CDR3 spans 15 residues. With 1 base clipped from V and 2 bases from J, the junction kept 5 bases outside the gene matches. Germline V gene sequence: CDR1 SGHRS, CDR2 YFSETQ. CDR3 sequence reads: CASSLTQGLNYGYTF. CDR3 in DNA: TGCGCCAGCAGCTTGACACAGGGGTTAAACTATGGCTACACCTTC. Using reference TRBV5-1 and TRBJ1-2 for the parts outside the CDR3, the full variable domain is KAGVTQTPRYLIKTRGQQVTLSCSPISGHRSVSWYQQTPGQGLQFLFEYFSETQRNKGNFPGRFSGRQFSNSRSEMNVSTLELGDSALYLCASSLTQGLNYGYTFGSGTRLTVV.

The sample holds one count of this clone. The genes are TRBV19 and TRBJ1-2, with D possibly matching TRBD1 (6 bases). This CDR3 is built from 15 residues. V lost 5 bases, J lost 2 bases, and 15 bases lay in between. CDR1 is LNHDA and CDR2 is SQIVND in the germline V gene (reference sequence). In DNA, the CDR3 is TGTGCCAGTAGTCCGCACAGGGCCGAAAACTATGGCTACACCTTC. Residues: CASSPHRAENYGYTF.

V is TRBV6-5 and J is TRBJ1-1, with TRBD1 as a possible D gene (5 bases). CDR3 length: 16 residues. The V and J ends lost 0 bases and 4 bases respectively, with 15 bases between them. Germline CDR1 MNHEY, CDR2 SVGAGI. The CDR3 region has the DNA TGTGCCAGCAGTTACTCCCCGGGGGTCCGTGGCACTGAAGCTTTCTTT. Residues: CASSYSPGVRGTEAFF.

This clone was observed a handful of times. CDR3 nucleotides: TGTGCCAGCAGCTTGTGGCGGAACTACGAGCAGTACTTC. Its protein product is CASSLWRNYEQYF. The gene calls are TRBV5-4 and TRBJ2-7; D gene uncertain. Trimming took off 1 base at V and 3 bases at J, with 8 bases between the two ends. CDR1 is SGHNT and CDR2 is YYREEE in the germline V gene (reference sequence). The CDR3 has 13 residues.

This clone was found a few times. The chain joins TRBV5-5 to TRBJ1-2; 8 bases line up with TRBD1. CDR3 length: 15 amino acids. Losses at the gene ends were 4 bases for V and 4 bases for J; bases not matched to a gene: 9. Germline V lookup: CDR1 SGHKS, CDR2 YYEKEE (reference sequence). Here the CDR3 reads CASSLGTGVFYGYTF. DNA for the CDR3: TGTGCCAGCAGCCTCGGGACAGGTGTTTTCTATGGCTACACCTTC.